The TCR beta chain under discussion was sequenced for a study of control samples from healthy donors and cancer patients. Libraries were prepared by immunoSEQ multiplex PCR; TCRdb keeps only in-frame clonotypes and omits some of them. The data contain under 450,000 clones, about 93% of them singletons. The length of the CDR3 is 14 residues. With 4 bases clipped from V and 2 bases from J, the junction kept 3 bases outside the gene matches. Per germline, CDR1 SGHRS and CDR2 YFSETQ. The specimen was PBMCs. This clonotype was sampled from a man in his forties with head and neck cancer. The chain has TRBV5-1 and TRBJ2-7, with TRBD1 matching 10 bases. The CDR3 spells CASSRDRGTYEQYF. The DNA of the CDR3 is TGCGCCAGCAGCCGGGACAGGGGAACCTACGAGCAGTACTTC.